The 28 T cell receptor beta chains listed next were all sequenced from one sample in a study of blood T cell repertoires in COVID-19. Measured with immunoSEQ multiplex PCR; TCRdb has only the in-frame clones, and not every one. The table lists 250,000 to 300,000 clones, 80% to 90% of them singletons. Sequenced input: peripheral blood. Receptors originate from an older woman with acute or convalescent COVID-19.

CDR3 in DNA: TGCGCCAGCAGTGAGAGTCCGACAGGGACAGATACGCAGTATTTT. It encodes CASSESPTGTDTQYF. The chain employs TRBV10-2 and TRBJ2-3; 7 bases map to TRBD1. Germline trimming cut 2 bases from V and 3 bases from J; bases unmatched to any gene: 5. Per the germline V gene, CDR1 is WSHSY and CDR2 is SAAADI. The CDR3 totals 15 residues.

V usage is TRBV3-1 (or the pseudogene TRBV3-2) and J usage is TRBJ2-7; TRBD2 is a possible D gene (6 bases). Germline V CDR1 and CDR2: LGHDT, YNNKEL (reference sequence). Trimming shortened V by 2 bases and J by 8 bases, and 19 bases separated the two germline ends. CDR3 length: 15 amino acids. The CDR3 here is CASSQWEIRGGKQYF. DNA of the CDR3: TGTGCCAGCAGCCAATGGGAGATTAGGGGCGGGAAGCAGTACTTC.

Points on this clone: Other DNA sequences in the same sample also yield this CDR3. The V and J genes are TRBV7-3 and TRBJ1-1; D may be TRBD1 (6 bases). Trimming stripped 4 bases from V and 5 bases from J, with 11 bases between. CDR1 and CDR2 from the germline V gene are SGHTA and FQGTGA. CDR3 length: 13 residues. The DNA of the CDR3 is TGTGCCAGCAGCTCACAGGGAAGGACTGAAGCTTTCTTT. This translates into CASSSQGRTEAFF.

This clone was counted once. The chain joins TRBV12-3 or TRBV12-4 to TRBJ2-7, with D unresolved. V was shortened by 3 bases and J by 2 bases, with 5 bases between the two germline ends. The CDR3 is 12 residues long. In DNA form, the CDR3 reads TGTGCCAGCAGTTTTTATGCCTACGAGCAGTACTTC. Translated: CASSFYAYEQYF.

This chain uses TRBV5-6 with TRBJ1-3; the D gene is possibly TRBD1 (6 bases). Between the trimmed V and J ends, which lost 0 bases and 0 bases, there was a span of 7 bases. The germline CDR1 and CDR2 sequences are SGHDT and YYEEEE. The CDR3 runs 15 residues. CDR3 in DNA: TGTGCCAGCAGCTTGGGACAGGTCTCTGGAAACACCATATATTTT. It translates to CASSLGQVSGNTIYF. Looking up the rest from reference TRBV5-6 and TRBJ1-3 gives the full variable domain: DAGVTQSPTHLIKTRGQQVTLRCSPKSGHDTVSWYQQALGQGPQFIFQYYEEEERQRGNFPDRFSGHQFPNYSSELNVNALLLGDSALYLCASSLGQVSGNTIYFGEGSWLTVV.

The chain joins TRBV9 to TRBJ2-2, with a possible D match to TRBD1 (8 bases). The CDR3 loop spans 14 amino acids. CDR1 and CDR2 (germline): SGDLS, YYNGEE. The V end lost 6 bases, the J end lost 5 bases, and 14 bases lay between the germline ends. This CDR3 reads CASTDRGGTGELFF. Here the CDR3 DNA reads TGTGCCAGCACTGACAGGGGAGGGACCGGGGAGCTGTTTTTT.

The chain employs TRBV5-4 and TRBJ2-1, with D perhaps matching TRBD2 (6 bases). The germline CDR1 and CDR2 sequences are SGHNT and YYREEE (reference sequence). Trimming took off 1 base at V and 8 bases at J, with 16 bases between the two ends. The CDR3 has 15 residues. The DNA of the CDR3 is TGTGCCAGCAGCTTGCGCAACCGGGGGAAGGATGAGCAGTTCTTC. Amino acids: CASSLRNRGKDEQFF.

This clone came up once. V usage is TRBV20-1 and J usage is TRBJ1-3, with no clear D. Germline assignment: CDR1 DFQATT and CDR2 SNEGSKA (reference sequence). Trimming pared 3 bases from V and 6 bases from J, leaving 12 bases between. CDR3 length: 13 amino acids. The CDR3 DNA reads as TGCAGTGCTAGTCGGGTAGCGGAAAACACCATATATTTT. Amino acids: CSASRVAENTIYF.

CDR3 nucleotides: TGTGCCAGCAGCTTTACGGGGGGGAACGGGGAGCTGTTTTTT. As protein: CASSFTGGNGELFF. This chain connects TRBV5-4 to TRBJ2-2, with 8 bases identical to TRBD2. The ends lost 2 bases at V and 7 bases at J; junction bases unmatched: 4. Per germline, CDR1 SGHNT and CDR2 YYREEE (reference sequence). This CDR3 has 14 amino acids.

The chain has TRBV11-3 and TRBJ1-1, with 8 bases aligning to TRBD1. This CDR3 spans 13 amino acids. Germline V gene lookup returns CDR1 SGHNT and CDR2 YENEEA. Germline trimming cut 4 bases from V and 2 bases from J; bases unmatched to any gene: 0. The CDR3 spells CASSSGGNTEAFF. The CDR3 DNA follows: TGTGCCAGCAGCTCAGGGGGCAACACTGAAGCTTTCTTT.

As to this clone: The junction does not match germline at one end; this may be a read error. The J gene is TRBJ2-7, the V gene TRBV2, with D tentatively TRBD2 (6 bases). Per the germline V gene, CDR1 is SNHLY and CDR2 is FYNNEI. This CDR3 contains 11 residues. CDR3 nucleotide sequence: TGTGCCAGCAGTTTCCGGGAGCGGCTCCACTTC. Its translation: CASSFRERLHF.

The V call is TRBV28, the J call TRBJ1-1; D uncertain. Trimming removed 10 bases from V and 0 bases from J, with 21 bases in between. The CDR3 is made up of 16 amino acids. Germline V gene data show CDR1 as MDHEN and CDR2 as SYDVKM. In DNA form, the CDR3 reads TGTGCCAACTTCCCCTTGGTCCCCGGGGTGAACACTGAAGCTTTCTTT. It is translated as CANFPLVPGVNTEAFF.

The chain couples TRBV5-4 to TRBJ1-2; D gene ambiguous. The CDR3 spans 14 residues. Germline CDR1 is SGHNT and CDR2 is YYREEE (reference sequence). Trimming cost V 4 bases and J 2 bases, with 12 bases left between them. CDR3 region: CASSGGVGNYGYTF. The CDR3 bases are TGTGCCAGCAGCGGAGGAGTAGGGAACTATGGCTACACCTTC.

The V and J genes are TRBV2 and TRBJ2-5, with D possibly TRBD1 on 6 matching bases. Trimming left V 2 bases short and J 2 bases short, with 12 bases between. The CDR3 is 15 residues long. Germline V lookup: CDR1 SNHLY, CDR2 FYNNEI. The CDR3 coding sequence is TGTGCCAGCAGTGAATTCGGACAGCGACAAGAGACCCAGTACTTC. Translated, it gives CASSEFGQRQETQYF.

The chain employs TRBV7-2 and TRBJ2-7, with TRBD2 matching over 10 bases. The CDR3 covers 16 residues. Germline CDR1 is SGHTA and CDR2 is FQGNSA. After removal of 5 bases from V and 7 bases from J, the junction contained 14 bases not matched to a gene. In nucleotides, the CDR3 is TGTGCCAGCAGCACCCAAAGCGGGGGGGCTTTACGAGAGCAGTACTTC. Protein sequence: CASSTQSGGALREQYF.

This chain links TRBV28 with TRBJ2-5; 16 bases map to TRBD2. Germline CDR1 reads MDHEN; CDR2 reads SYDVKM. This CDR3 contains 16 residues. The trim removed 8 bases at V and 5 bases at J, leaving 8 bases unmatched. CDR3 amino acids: CASGPGLAGGRETQYF. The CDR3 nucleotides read TGTGCCAGCGGTCCGGGACTAGCGGGGGGGCGGGAGACCCAGTACTTC.

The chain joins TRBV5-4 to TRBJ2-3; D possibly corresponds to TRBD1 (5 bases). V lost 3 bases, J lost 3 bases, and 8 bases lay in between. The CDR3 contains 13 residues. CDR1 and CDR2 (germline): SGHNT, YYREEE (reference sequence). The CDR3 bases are TGTGCCAGCAGCTCGCACAGGACAGATACGCAGTATTTT. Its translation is CASSSHRTDTQYF.

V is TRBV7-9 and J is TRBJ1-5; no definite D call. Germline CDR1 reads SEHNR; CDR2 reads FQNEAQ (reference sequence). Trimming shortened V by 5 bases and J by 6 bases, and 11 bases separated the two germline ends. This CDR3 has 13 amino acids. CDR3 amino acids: CASSPGGFQPQHF. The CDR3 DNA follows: TGTGCCAGCAGCCCCGGAGGGTTTCAGCCCCAGCATTTT.

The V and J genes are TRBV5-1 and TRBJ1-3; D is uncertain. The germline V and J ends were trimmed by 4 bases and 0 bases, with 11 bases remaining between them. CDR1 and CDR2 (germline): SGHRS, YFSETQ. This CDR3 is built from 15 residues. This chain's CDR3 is CASSREEDSGNTIYF. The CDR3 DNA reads TGCGCCAGCAGCCGGGAAGAAGACTCTGGAAACACCATATATTTT.

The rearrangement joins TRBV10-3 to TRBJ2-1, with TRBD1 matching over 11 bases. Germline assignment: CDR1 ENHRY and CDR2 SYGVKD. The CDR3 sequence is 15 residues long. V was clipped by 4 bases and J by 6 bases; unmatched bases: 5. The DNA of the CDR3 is TGTGCCATCAGTGGAGGGGACAGGGGGTTCAATGAGCAGTTCTTC. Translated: CAISGGDRGFNEQFF.

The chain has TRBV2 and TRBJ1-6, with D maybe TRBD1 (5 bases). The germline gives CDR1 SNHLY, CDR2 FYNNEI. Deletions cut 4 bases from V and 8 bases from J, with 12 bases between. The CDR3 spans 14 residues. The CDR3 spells CASSVQGEDSPLHF. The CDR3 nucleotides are TGTGCCAGCAGTGTGCAAGGGGAAGATTCACCCCTCCACTTT. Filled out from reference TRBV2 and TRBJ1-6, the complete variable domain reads EPEVTQTPSHQVTQMGQEVILRCVPISNHLYFYWYRQILGQKVEFLVSFYNNEISEKSEIFDDQFSVERPDGSNFTLKIRSTKLEDSAMYFCASSVQGEDSPLHFGNGTRLTVT.

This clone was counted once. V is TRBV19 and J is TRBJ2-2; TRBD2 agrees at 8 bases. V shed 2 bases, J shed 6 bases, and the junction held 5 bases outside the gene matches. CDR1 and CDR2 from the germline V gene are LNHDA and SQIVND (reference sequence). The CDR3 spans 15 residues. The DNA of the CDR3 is TGTGCCAGTAGTATACCCCGGGGGGGGCCCGGGGAGCTGTTTTTT. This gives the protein CASSIPRGGPGELFF.

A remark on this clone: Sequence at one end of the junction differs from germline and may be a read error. In DNA, the CDR3 is TGTGCCAGCAGTTTAAAACTAGGAACTGAAGCTTTCTTT. This sequence encodes CASSLKLGTEAFF. This chain connects TRBV7-3 to TRBJ1-1; D not certain. This CDR3 has 13 residues. In germline, CDR1 is SGHTA, CDR2 FQGTGA.

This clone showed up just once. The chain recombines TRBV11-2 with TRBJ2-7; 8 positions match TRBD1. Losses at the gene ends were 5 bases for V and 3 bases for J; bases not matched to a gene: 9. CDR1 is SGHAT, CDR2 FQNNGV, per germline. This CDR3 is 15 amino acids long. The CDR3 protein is CASSLGTGRIYEQYF. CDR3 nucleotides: TGTGCCAGCAGCCTTGGGACAGGACGAATCTACGAGCAGTACTTC.

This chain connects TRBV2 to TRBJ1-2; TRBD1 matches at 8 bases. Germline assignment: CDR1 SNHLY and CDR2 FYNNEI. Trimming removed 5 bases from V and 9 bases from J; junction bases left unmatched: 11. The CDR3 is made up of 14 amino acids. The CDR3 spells CASSSDRGHLRYTF. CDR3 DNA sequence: TGTGCCAGCAGTTCCGACAGGGGACACCTCCGCTACACCTTC.

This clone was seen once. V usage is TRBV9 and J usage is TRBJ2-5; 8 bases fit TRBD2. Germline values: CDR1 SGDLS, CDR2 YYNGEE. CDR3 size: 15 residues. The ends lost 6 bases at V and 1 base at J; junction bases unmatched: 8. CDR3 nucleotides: TGTGCCAGCAACCCCCCGGGGGGGGGCCAAGAGACCCAGTACTTC. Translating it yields CASNPPGGGQETQYF. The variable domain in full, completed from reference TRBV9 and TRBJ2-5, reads DSGVTQTPKHLITATGQRVTLRCSPRSGDLSVYWYQQSLDQGLQFLIQYYNGEERAKGNILERFSAQQFPDLHSELNLSSLELGDSALYFCASNPPGGGQETQYFGPGTRLLVL.

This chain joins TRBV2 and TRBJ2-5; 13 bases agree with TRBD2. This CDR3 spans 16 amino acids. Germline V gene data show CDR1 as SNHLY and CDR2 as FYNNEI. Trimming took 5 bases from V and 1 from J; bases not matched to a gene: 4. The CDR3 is CASSTLAGGTQETQYF. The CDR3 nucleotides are TGTGCCAGCAGTACACTAGCGGGGGGGACCCAAGAGACCCAGTACTTC.

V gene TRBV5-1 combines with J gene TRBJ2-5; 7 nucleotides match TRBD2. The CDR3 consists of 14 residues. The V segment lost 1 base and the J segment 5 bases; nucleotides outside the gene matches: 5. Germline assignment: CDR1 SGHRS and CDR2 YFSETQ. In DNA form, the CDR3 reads TGCGCCAGCAGCTTGCGGGGGGATAGGGAGACCCAGTACTTC. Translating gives CASSLRGDRETQYF.